This TCR beta chain was recovered during a study of T cells in Graves' hyperthyroidism and ophthalmopathy. Graves' hyperthyroidism is called stable when ophthalmopathy does not progress within 18 months. Exclusion of patients followed from uncontrolled infection, other autoimmune disease, pregnancy or lactation. Study conclusions and caveats: Peripheral blood also featured most of the thyroid clonotypes expanded above 0.001.

The V gene lost 4 bases and the J gene lost 7 bases, with 14 bases spanning the gap. Per the germline V gene, CDR1 is PRHDT and CDR2 is FYEKMQ (reference sequence). The CDR3 contains 13 residues. There were TCR beta CDR3 regions amplified from RNA transcripts. TCR CDR3 underwent first-round RT-PCR with the HTBI primer set. Each CDR3 protein gets one entry after TCRdb re-called the multiplex PCR reads with MiXCR. The sample lists fewer than 110,000 distinct CDR3 sequences; approximately 16% were seen once. This clonotype was picked up many times. Antigen unknown. The sample consisted of blood. The source of this sequence is a woman aged 50 to 60 with Graves' hyperthyroidism. The rearrangement uses TRBV13 and TRBJ2-7; perhaps TRBD2 as D (6 bases). The CDR3 bases are TGTGCCAGCAGCTCCGGGAGACCGGGGGAGCAGTACTTC. Translated, it gives CASSSGRPGEQYF. Looking up the rest from reference TRBV13 and TRBJ2-7 gives the full variable domain: AAGVIQSPRHLIKEKRETATLKCYPIPRHDTVYWYQQGPGQDPQFLISFYEKMQSDKGSIPDRFSAQQFSDYHSELNMSSLELGDSALYFCASSSGRPGEQYFGPGTRLTVT.